This is a list of T cell receptor beta chains from one sample in a study of blood T cell repertoires in COVID-19. The repertoire was sequenced with immunoSEQ multiplex PCR; TCRdb's copy has only in-frame clones and lacks some. The repertoire holds approximately 210,000 clones, with 80% as singletons. Material: PBMCs or T cells enriched from blood (not recorded which). These receptors all come from a man between 25 and 39 years old with acute COVID-19. Each CDR3 is given with its conserved first and last residue. A D gene is named only where the DNA matches it firmly.

CDR3 protein: CSVGQANSGNTIYF
V gene: TRBV29-1
J gene: TRBJ1-3
D gene: TRBD1

CDR3 protein: CASRLDSSNQPQHF
V gene: TRBV6-5
J gene: TRBJ1-5
D gene: .

CDR3 protein: CASTFSGEQYF
V gene: TRBV7-9
J gene: TRBJ2-7
D gene: .

CDR3 protein: CASGAQGVVHETQYF
V gene: TRBV12-5
J gene: TRBJ2-5
D gene: TRBD1

CDR3 protein: CASSIGRLGTDTQYF
V gene: TRBV19
J gene: TRBJ2-3
D gene: .

CDR3 protein: CASRLGQGVNTEAFF
V gene: TRBV6-5
J gene: TRBJ1-1
D gene: TRBD1

CDR3 protein: CASSIAGTSYEQYF
V gene: TRBV18
J gene: TRBJ2-7
D gene: TRBD2

CDR3 protein: CATSSGKQYF
V gene: TRBV24-1
J gene: TRBJ2-7
D gene: .

CDR3 protein: CASSETGGGGNTIYF
V gene: TRBV3-1/TRBV3-2
J gene: TRBJ1-3
D gene: TRBD1

CDR3 protein: CASSEEGTLRSEAFF
V gene: TRBV10-1
J gene: TRBJ1-1
D gene: .

CDR3 protein: CASSDSRRQGGNYGYTF
V gene: TRBV6-4
J gene: TRBJ1-2
D gene: TRBD1

CDR3 protein: CASSSDRGFGYTF
V gene: TRBV12-3/TRBV12-4
J gene: TRBJ1-2
D gene: TRBD1

CDR3 protein: CAISESRGWANEKLFF
V gene: TRBV10-3
J gene: TRBJ1-4
D gene: .

CDR3 protein: CATPEGGGYTF
V gene: TRBV5-4
J gene: TRBJ1-2
D gene: .

CDR3 protein: CATGMRTGGNSPLHF
V gene: TRBV2
J gene: TRBJ1-6
D gene: TRBD1

CDR3 protein: CAWSVGQGREKLFF
V gene: TRBV30
J gene: TRBJ1-4
D gene: .

CDR3 protein: CASSGIQGAGSPLHF
V gene: TRBV6-1
J gene: TRBJ1-6
D gene: TRBD1

CDR3 protein: CASSSQGQGTEAFF
V gene: TRBV11-2
J gene: TRBJ1-1
D gene: .